This T cell receptor beta chain was identified in a study of response to subunit inactivated influenza vaccine. Study-level findings and limits: The study's authors posited that every seasonal influenza vaccination enlists few new T cells.

As for this clonotype: Its antigen remains unidentified.

The germline V gene has CDR1 SGHAT and CDR2 FQDESV (reference sequence). V lost 4 bases and J 7 bases, leaving 14 bases between the germline ends. The CDR3 is made up of 14 amino acids. TCRdb re-called the RT-PCR reads through MiXCR, storing one row per CDR3 protein. The table has 650,000 to 800,000 distinct CDR3 sequences, about 18% seen once. This clonotype originated in a man aged 45-65 years who received an inactivated influenza vaccine. The chain joins TRBV11-1 to TRBJ2-1; no clear D gene. The sequencing here drew on PBMCs from blood, taken roughly 5 days after vaccination. CDR3 protein: CASSSISSSNEQFF. In DNA form, the CDR3 reads TGTGCCAGCAGCTCGATTTCCTCTAGTAATGAGCAGTTCTTC.